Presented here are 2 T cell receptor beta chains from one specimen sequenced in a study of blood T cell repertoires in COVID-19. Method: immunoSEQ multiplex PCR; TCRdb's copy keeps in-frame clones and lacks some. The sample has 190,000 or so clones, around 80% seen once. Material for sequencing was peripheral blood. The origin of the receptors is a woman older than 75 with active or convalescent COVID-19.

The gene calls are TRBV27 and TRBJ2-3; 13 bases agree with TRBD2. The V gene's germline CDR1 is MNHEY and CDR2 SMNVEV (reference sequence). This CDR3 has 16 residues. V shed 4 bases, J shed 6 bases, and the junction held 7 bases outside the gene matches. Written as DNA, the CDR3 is TGTGCCAGCAGTTCCACTAGCGGGGGGGCCCCGGATACGCAGTATTTT. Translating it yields CASSSTSGGAPDTQYF.

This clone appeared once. The CDR3, as DNA: TGTGCCAGCAGTCGGACTAGCAGTTCGATGCCGTTCTTC. It is translated as CASSRTSSSMPFF. The V gene is TRBV11-2, the J gene TRBJ2-1; 8 bases are a match to TRBD2. Germline CDR1 is SGHAT and CDR2 is FQNNGV. This CDR3 spans 13 amino acids. V dropped 6 bases and J dropped 15; count of bases not matched to a gene: 13.